This TCR beta chain comes out of a study of T cells in Graves' hyperthyroidism and ophthalmopathy. Disease duration was under 3 months in the ophthalmopathy patients, who also had a Clinical Activity Score of at least 3 and a NOSPECS grade of at least 4. Diagnoses rested on clinical symptoms, serum thyroxine and TRAb, thyroid ultrasound and orbital computed tomography. Amplified regions were TCR beta CDR3 sequences from RNA transcripts. Carried out on the TCR CDR3, a first-round RT-PCR used the HTBI primer set. TCRdb fed the multiplex PCR reads into MiXCR, producing one record per CDR3 protein. The data contain nearly 600,000 distinct CDR3 sequences, 13% to 15% of them seen just once; the ten biggest clones take up about 6.6%. Material for sequencing was blood. This TCR was sampled from a woman under 30 with Graves' ophthalmopathy.

CDR3 loop: CASRWTSGSADTQYF. In nucleotides, the CDR3 is TGTGCCAGCAGGTGGACTAGCGGGAGCGCAGATACGCAGTATTTT. The chain couples TRBV12-3 or TRBV12-4 to TRBJ2-3, with TRBD2 matching 13 bases. With 6 bases clipped from V and 4 bases from J, the junction kept 4 bases outside the gene matches. The CDR3 is 15 residues long.